The source of this TCR beta chain is a study of OX40 agonist ivuxolimab in advanced cancers. The repertoire was sequenced with immunoSEQ multiplex PCR; TCRdb's copy has only in-frame clones and lacks some. The sample records 76,000 or so clones, roughly 85% being singletons. V shed 4 bases and J shed 0 bases, with 8 bases lying between them. In germline, CDR1 is SGHRS, CDR2 YFSETQ. This CDR3 has 15 residues. Specimen: CD4+ or CD8+ T cells sorted from blood, collected in a trial of the OX40 agonist ivuxolimab. The V and J genes are TRBV5-1 and TRBJ2-6; D is ambiguous. The sequence was obtained from an adult with an advanced solid tumor such as melanoma, head and neck, liver or kidney cancer. Here the CDR3 DNA reads TGCGCCAGCAGCAGTGGGGACTCTGGGGCCAACGTCCTGACTTTC. Translated: CASSSGDSGANVLTF.